The TCR beta chain under discussion was sequenced for a study of blood T cell repertoires in COVID-19. Study background: The study drew acute and convalescent COVID-19 samples from the United States, Italy and Spain. PBMCs, B-cell-depleted T cells, or T cells were the source of the cDNA or gDNA that made up the material.

In the authors' workflow: Reference gene primer amplification gave nucleated cell count estimates. Generated by immunoSEQ multiplex PCR, the TCRdb table keeps only in-frame clones and is missing some. The V and J calls and clone size come from that table; D and trimming were worked out from the DNA. The sample carries 150,000 to 200,000 clones, about nine tenths recorded once. The CDR3 has 17 residues. V lost 1 base to trimming and J lost 5 bases; unmatched junction nucleotides: 12. The sequence was obtained from a man aged 50 to 59 with acute or convalescent COVID-19. This rearrangement joins TRBV5-3 to TRBJ1-1, with 9 bases that match TRBD1. TRBV5-3 is annotated as an ORF whose role is uncertain. The specimen was peripheral blood. Here the CDR3 DNA reads TGTGCCAGAAGCTTGTGGCTGCTTCGACAGGGGGGGACTGAAGCTTTCTTT. Encoded protein: CARSLWLLRQGGTEAFF.